The 20 T cell receptor beta chains listed next were all sequenced from one sample in a study of T cells in Graves' hyperthyroidism and ophthalmopathy. TCR beta CDR3 sequences were amplified from RNA transcripts. The primer set for the first-round RT-PCR of the TCR CDR3 was HTBI. TCRdb processed the multiplex PCR reads anew with MiXCR; each CDR3 protein has one entry. Of around 300,000 distinct CDR3 sequences listed, roughly 22% were seen once; the top ten hold about 60%. Sequenced: blood. The receptors were gathered from a man aged 30-40 years with Graves' ophthalmopathy.

This clonotype was recorded a few times. The chain has TRBV11-2 and TRBJ2-1; 10 bases align to TRBD2. This CDR3 spans 17 amino acids. CDR1 is SGHAT, CDR2 FQNNGV, per germline. The trim removed 2 bases at V and 5 bases at J, leaving 9 bases unmatched. The CDR3 protein is CASSLTPLAGVNNEQFF. CDR3 nucleotides: TGTGCCAGCAGCTTAACCCCCCTAGCGGGAGTCAACAATGAGCAGTTCTTC.

This clonotype was counted only a few times. The chain employs TRBV19 and TRBJ2-7; possible D gene TRBD2, 6 bases. Germline V CDR1 and CDR2: LNHDA, SQIVND (reference sequence). The CDR3 length is 13 residues. The V gene lost 3 bases and the J gene lost 3 bases, with 9 bases spanning the gap. The CDR3 bases are TGTGCCAGTAGTATTCGGGACTTCTACGAGCAGTACTTC. It encodes CASSIRDFYEQYF.

The rearrangement joins TRBV2 to TRBJ2-5; D unresolved. The V gene lost 6 bases and the J gene lost 0 bases, with 11 bases spanning the gap. The germline gives CDR1 SNHLY, CDR2 FYNNEI. There are 14 residues in the CDR3. CDR3 in amino acids: CASRDGPYQETQYF. In nucleotides, the CDR3 is TGTGCCAGCAGGGACGGACCCTACCAAGAGACCCAGTACTTC. The whole variable domain, filled in from reference TRBV2 and TRBJ2-5, reads EPEVTQTPSHQVTQMGQEVILRCVPISNHLYFYWYRQILGQKVEFLVSFYNNEISEKSEIFDDQFSVERPDGSNFTLKIRSTKLEDSAMYFCASRDGPYQETQYFGPGTRLLVL.

Regarding this clonotype: A much bigger clone sits one base away, suggesting this may be a read error. The chain uses TRBV2 and TRBJ1-4; D is possibly TRBD1 (6 bases). The CDR3 sequence is 15 residues long. CDR1 is SNHLY, CDR2 FYNNEI, per germline. This CDR3 reads CAGRQETATNEKLFF. In DNA form, the CDR3 reads TGTGCCGGCAGACAGGAGACAGCTACTAATGAAAAACTGTTTTTT.

This clonotype was seen many times. The J gene is TRBJ2-3, the V gene TRBV30; TRBD2 aligns across 8 bases. This CDR3 has 14 amino acids. V dropped 4 bases and J dropped 0; count of bases not matched to a gene: 3. CDR1 and CDR2 (germline): GTSNPN, SVGIG (reference sequence). Here the CDR3 reads CAWISGGSTDTQYF. The CDR3 region has the DNA TGTGCCTGGATAAGCGGGGGAAGCACAGATACGCAGTATTTT. Full variable domain (rest looked up from reference TRBV30 and TRBJ2-3): SQTIHQWPATLVQPVGSPLSLECTVEGTSNPNLYWYRQAAGRGLQLLFYSVGIGQISSEVPQNLSASRPQDRQFILSSKKLLLSDSGFYLCAWISGGSTDTQYFGPGTRLTVL.

This clonotype was found a few times. V gene TRBV30 combines with J gene TRBJ1-1; D unclear. This CDR3 spans 13 amino acids. V was clipped by 2 bases and J by 11 bases, with 18 bases between them. The germline CDR1 and CDR2 sequences are GTSNPN and SVGIG (reference sequence). The CDR3 here is CAWSSDTRPRAFF. The CDR3 coding sequence is TGTGCCTGGAGTTCCGACACCCGACCTCGGGCTTTCTTT. The variable domain in full, with the rest retrieved from reference TRBV30 and TRBJ1-1, is SQTIHQWPATLVQPVGSPLSLECTVEGTSNPNLYWYRQAAGRGLQLLFYSVGIGQISSEVPQNLSASRPQDRQFILSSKKLLLSDSGFYLCAWSSDTRPRAFFGQGTRLTVV.

This sequence joins TRBV25-1 and TRBJ2-7; D is tentatively TRBD1 or TRBD2 (5 bases each). V lost 7 bases and J 5 bases, leaving 15 bases between the germline ends. The germline gives CDR1 MGHDK, CDR2 SYGVNS. This CDR3 has 13 residues. The CDR3 nucleotides read TGTGCCAGCATTGGGACCCCGCCCCACGAGCAGTACTTC. This codes for CASIGTPPHEQYF.

In its sample, this clonotype was seen a few times. The chain employs TRBV20-1 and TRBJ2-7; 11 bases line up with TRBD2. Germline V gene lookup returns CDR1 DFQATT and CDR2 SNEGSKA (reference sequence). V lost 6 bases, J lost 3 bases, and 4 bases stayed unmatched. The CDR3 sequence is 13 residues long. The chain's CDR3 is CSASSGRRYEQYF. The CDR3 DNA follows: TGCAGTGCCTCTAGCGGGAGGCGCTACGAGCAGTACTTC.

This clonotype was observed many times. V is TRBV13 and J is TRBJ1-6, with 9 bases fitting TRBD1. From germline, CDR1 is PRHDT and CDR2 FYEKMQ (reference sequence). The CDR3 sequence is 15 residues long. The V segment lost 4 bases and the J segment 8 bases; nucleotides outside the gene matches: 6. The CDR3 DNA is TGTGCCAGCAGCTCCCAAGGGACAGGGTATTCACCCCTCCACTTT. The encoded protein is CASSSQGTGYSPLHF.

This clonotype was observed at least ten times. The chain combines TRBV20-1 with TRBJ1-6, with no clear D. Germline CDR1 DFQATT, CDR2 SNEGSKA (reference sequence). The length of the CDR3 is 14 residues. V dropped 5 bases and J dropped 7 bases, with 15 bases sitting between them. CDR3 bases: TGCAGTGCTGTGACCCAACTGGGGAATTCACCCCTCCACTTT. This translates into CSAVTQLGNSPLHF.

The CDR3 DNA follows: TGTGCCAGTAGTAGGACAGGGGGTCCGGACACTGAAGCTTTCTTT. Protein sequence: CASSRTGGPDTEAFF. The V gene is TRBV19, the J gene TRBJ1-1; 10 nucleotides match TRBD1. Germline V gene sequence: CDR1 LNHDA, CDR2 SQIVND (reference sequence). This CDR3 region has 15 residues. V gave up 4 bases and J gave up 3 bases; unmatched junction bases: 5.

This clonotype turned up a few times. The chain has TRBV7-9 and TRBJ2-1, with D perhaps matching TRBD2 (5 bases). This CDR3 comprises 15 residues. The germline V and J ends were trimmed by 7 bases and 3 bases, with 16 bases remaining between them. Germline V gene sequence: CDR1 SEHNR, CDR2 FQNEAQ (reference sequence). In nucleotides, the CDR3 is TGTGCCAGCATCCGAGCGGAGGCAGTCTACAATGAGCAGTTCTTC. The encoded protein is CASIRAEAVYNEQFF.

This clonotype was counted ten times or more. The V gene is TRBV9, the J gene TRBJ1-2, with 9 bases fitting TRBD1. The CDR3 contains 15 residues. The junction had 4 bases not matched to a gene; V was cut back by 0 bases and J by 4 bases. Germline V lookup: CDR1 SGDLS, CDR2 YYNGEE. The CDR3 protein is CASSVEGQGRYGYTF. For the CDR3, the DNA is TGTGCCAGCAGCGTAGAGGGACAGGGACGCTATGGCTACACCTTC.

The CDR3: CAWSPGLAYSNQPQHF. DNA of the CDR3: TGTGCCTGGAGTCCAGGGCTGGCCTATAGCAATCAGCCCCAGCATTTT. The V call is TRBV30, the J call TRBJ1-5; TRBD1 might be the D (5 bases). Trimming removed 2 bases from V and 0 bases from J, with 14 bases in between. This CDR3 has 16 residues. In germline, CDR1 is GTSNPN, CDR2 SVGIG (reference sequence).

In this sample, this clonotype turned up many times. The chain combines TRBV6-1 with TRBJ2-1; tentatively, D is TRBD1 (6 bases). CDR3 length equals 14 residues. Germline CDR1 MNHNS, CDR2 SASEGT. V was shortened by 6 bases and J by 3 bases, with 12 bases between the two germline ends. The CDR3 region has the DNA TGTGCCAGCAGACCGGGACACCTCTACAATGAGCAGTTCTTC. Protein product: CASRPGHLYNEQFF.

The chain combines TRBV10-1 with TRBJ1-2, with 7 bases aligning to TRBD1. The CDR3 is made up of 13 amino acids. V lost 6 bases, J lost 4 bases, and 5 bases stayed unmatched. Germline loops: CDR1 WNHNN, CDR2 SYGVQD (reference sequence). DNA of the CDR3: TGCGCCAGCAGCGAGGACAGGTCCTATGGCTACACCTTC. Residues: CASSEDRSYGYTF.

The rearrangement joins TRBV24-1 to TRBJ2-1; D is uncertain. The germline V gene encodes CDR1 KGHDR and CDR2 SFDVKD. This CDR3 has 12 amino acids. Trimming stripped 7 bases from V and 3 bases from J, with 6 bases between. CDR3 sequence: CATRNYYNEQFF. DNA of the CDR3: TGTGCCACCAGGAACTACTACAATGAGCAGTTCTTC.

This clonotype was observed a handful of times. The rearrangement links TRBV20-1 to TRBJ2-3, with D perhaps TRBD1 (5 bases). The CDR3 is 15 residues long. Germline assignment: CDR1 DFQATT and CDR2 SNEGSKA (reference sequence). V lost 0 bases and J 3 bases, leaving 13 bases between the germline ends. The CDR3 region is CSARDRQGLTDTQYF. CDR3 bases: TGCAGTGCTAGAGATCGTCAGGGCCTGACAGATACGCAGTATTTT.

This clonotype was picked up a small number of times. The chain couples TRBV27 to TRBJ2-7; D possibly corresponds to TRBD1 (6 bases). Germline lookup yields CDR1 MNHEY and CDR2 SMNVEV (reference sequence). The CDR3 spans 15 residues. The V end lost 6 bases, the J end lost 0 bases, and 15 bases lay between the germline ends. For the CDR3, the DNA is TGTGCCAGCAGCTCCCTGGGGGCTAGCTCCTACGAGCAGTACTTC. Amino acids: CASSSLGASSYEQYF.

The chain carries TRBV19 and TRBJ1-1; 9 positions match TRBD1. CDR1 LNHDA and CDR2 SQIVND come from the germline V gene (reference sequence). J lost 3 bases, V lost 9 bases, and 14 bases had no gene match. This CDR3 is 16 amino acids long. CDR3 nucleotides: TGTGCCAGCAGTCCCCCCGGGGACAGGGCATACACTGAAGCTTTCTTT. Translation gives CASSPPGDRAYTEAFF.